The 13 T cell receptor beta chains in this list originate from one sample, sequenced in a study of blood T cell repertoires in COVID-19. TCRdb's table, derived via immunoSEQ multiplex PCR, lists solely in-frame clones and lacks some. Seen here are around 310,000 clones, roughly 90% observed once, and the top ten hold roughly a tenth. What was sequenced was PBMCs or T cells enriched from blood (not recorded which). Receptors originate from a woman aged 25 to 39 who had recovered from COVID-19.

The rearrangement links TRBV9 to TRBJ2-3; maybe TRBD2 (7 bases). The CDR3 consists of 17 residues. The ends were cut back, 0 bases at V and 3 bases at J, with 17 bases in the middle. CDR1 is SGDLS and CDR2 is YYNGEE in the germline V gene. CDR3 sequence reads: CASSVDLPGGLTDTQYF. Written as DNA, the CDR3 is TGTGCCAGCAGCGTAGATCTTCCGGGGGGCCTTACAGATACGCAGTATTTT.

The CDR3 DNA is TGTGCCAGCAGCCCCGGGAGTTCAGATACGCAGTATTTT. Its protein is CASSPGSSDTQYF. The V gene is TRBV7-6, the J gene TRBJ2-3; D may be TRBD2 (6 bases). Germline CDR1 is SGHVS and CDR2 is FNYEAQ. Trimming took off 5 bases at V and 4 bases at J, with 10 bases between the two ends. CDR3 length: 13 amino acids.

V is TRBV7-2 and J is TRBJ2-7; TRBD2 agrees at 12 bases. Germline V gene lookup returns CDR1 SGHTA and CDR2 FQGNSA. This CDR3 comprises 14 residues. Germline trimming cut 6 bases from V and 4 bases from J; bases unmatched to any gene: 4. The CDR3: CASRRTSGDYEQYF. The CDR3 nucleotides read TGTGCCAGCAGGAGGACTAGCGGGGATTACGAGCAGTACTTC.

This sequence joins TRBV7-9 and TRBJ2-7, with a weak D call TRBD2 (6 bases). Trimming removed 5 bases from V and 4 bases from J, with 15 bases in between. This CDR3 spans 14 amino acids. Germline V CDR1 and CDR2: SEHNR, FQNEAQ (reference sequence). CDR3 nucleotides: TGTGCCAGCAGCATCAAAGCGGAGGGGTACGAGCAGTACTTC. Its translation is CASSIKAEGYEQYF.

The J gene is TRBJ1-2, the V gene TRBV4-3; TRBD1 agrees at 10 bases. The V and J ends lost 0 bases and 1 base, in that order; junction bases with no gene match: 5. CDR1 and CDR2 (germline): LGHNA, YSLEER. CDR3 length: 17 amino acids. The CDR3 DNA reads as TGCGCCAGCAGCCAAGACCCCTGGACAGGGGGTAACTATGGCTACACCTTC. Amino acids: CASSQDPWTGGNYGYTF.

The chain uses TRBV4-1 and TRBJ2-1, with D unresolved. The CDR3 is 16 residues long. V gave up 2 bases and J gave up 0 bases, with 11 bases separating them. Germline V gene lookup returns CDR1 MGHRA and CDR2 YSYEKL. DNA for the CDR3: TGCGCCAGCAGCCAACCAGTTCGGAGCTCCTACAATGAGCAGTTCTTC. This gives the protein CASSQPVRSSYNEQFF.

This clone occurred a few times. The rearrangement links TRBV7-9 to TRBJ2-7; a possible D gene is TRBD2 (5 bases). The germline V and J ends were trimmed by 3 bases and 7 bases, with 19 bases remaining between them. CDR1 and CDR2 (germline): SEHNR, FQNEAQ (reference sequence). CDR3 length: 15 residues. The CDR3 DNA reads as TGTGCCAGCAGCTTGGGTCGGACGGAGGTTGTTGAGCAGTACTTC. Protein: CASSLGRTEVVEQYF.

This clone was recorded only once. The chain joins TRBV29-1 to TRBJ2-1; D possibly corresponds to TRBD1 (5 bases). V lost 7 bases and J 0 bases, leaving 13 bases between the germline ends. Germline lookup yields CDR1 SQVTM and CDR2 ANQGSEA. The CDR3 length is 14 residues. The CDR3 nucleotides are TGCAGCGCTAAGGGGAAGTTCTCCTACAATGAGCAGTTCTTC. This codes for CSAKGKFSYNEQFF.

The chain is built from TRBV19 and TRBJ1-1; 7 bases fit TRBD1. Germline V lookup: CDR1 LNHDA, CDR2 SQIVND (reference sequence). CDR3 size: 13 residues. V lost 4 bases and J lost 4; bases outside the gene matches: 3. Here the CDR3 DNA reads TGTGCCAGTAGTAGCGACAGGGCCACTGAAGCTTTCTTT. This sequence encodes CASSSDRATEAFF.

The genes are TRBV5-4 and TRBJ2-3, with 7 bases aligning to TRBD2. The CDR3 is 14 residues long. Germline V gene sequence: CDR1 SGHNT, CDR2 YYREEE (reference sequence). Germline trimming cut 5 bases from V and 5 bases from J; bases unmatched to any gene: 8. For the CDR3, the DNA is TGTGCCAGCAGACTAGCGCCGCCGGTAGATACGCAGTATTTT. Protein sequence: CASRLAPPVDTQYF. The full variable domain, in which reference TRBV5-4 and TRBJ2-3 provide the parts outside the CDR3, is ETGVTQSPTHLIKTRGQQVTLRCSSQSGHNTVSWYQQALGQGPQFIFQYYREEENGRGNFPPRFSGLQFPNYSSELNVNALELDDSALYLCASRLAPPVDTQYFGPGTRLTVL.

The rearrangement joins TRBV29-1 to TRBJ2-1; 7 bases are shared with TRBD1. The CDR3 is made up of 14 amino acids. Trimming cost V 4 bases and J 6 bases; bases outside gene matches: 9. CDR1 is SQVTM, CDR2 ANQGSEA, per germline. This CDR3 is CSVATGRLANEQFF. CDR3 DNA: TGCAGCGTTGCGACAGGGCGATTGGCCAATGAGCAGTTCTTC.

The rearrangement uses TRBV18 and TRBJ2-3; possibly TRBD2 for D (7 bases). Trimming left V 0 bases short and J 1 base short, with 17 bases between. The germline V gene encodes CDR1 KGHSH and CDR2 LQKENI. This CDR3 is built from 18 residues. The CDR3 coding sequence is TGTGCCAGCTCACCACCGGTTCAGGGGAGGGTCGGCACAGATACGCAGTATTTT. Protein product: CASSPPVQGRVGTDTQYF.

This chain joins TRBV27 and TRBJ2-3; a weak D match, TRBD1 (5 bases). The CDR3 spans 14 residues. Between the trimmed V and J ends, which lost 5 bases and 6 bases, there was a span of 15 bases. CDR1 and CDR2 from the germline V gene are MNHEY and SMNVEV (reference sequence). CDR3: CASSKLRDLDTQYF. The CDR3 DNA reads as TGTGCCAGCAGTAAACTCAGGGATTTGGATACGCAGTATTTT.